This T cell receptor beta chain was recorded in a study of blood T cell repertoires in COVID-19. For the study at large: The United States, Italy and Spain supplied acute and convalescent COVID-19 samples. The cDNA or gDNA used as material had been derived from T cells, B-cell-depleted T cells, or PBMCs.

The germline CDR1 and CDR2 sequences are KGHDR and SFDVKD. CDR3 length: 14 residues. Trimming pared 3 bases from V and 4 bases from J, leaving 12 bases between. Per the original data handling: It was from reference gene primer amplification that nucleated cell counts were estimated. TCRdb's table, derived via immunoSEQ multiplex PCR, lists solely in-frame clones and lacks some. V, J and clone size derive from that table, while D and trimming were established from the DNA sequence. The table shows 60,000 to 90,000 clones, with around 85% occurring only once. This clone has just a few counts. The sample comprised peripheral blood. The receptor comes from a woman of 80 years or more with active or convalescent COVID-19. V usage is TRBV24-1 and J usage is TRBJ2-7; tentatively, D is TRBD2 (5 bases). This chain's CDR3 is CATSDRPGCYEQYF. CDR3 DNA sequence: TGTGCCACCAGTGATCGGCCGGGGTGTTACGAGCAGTACTTC.